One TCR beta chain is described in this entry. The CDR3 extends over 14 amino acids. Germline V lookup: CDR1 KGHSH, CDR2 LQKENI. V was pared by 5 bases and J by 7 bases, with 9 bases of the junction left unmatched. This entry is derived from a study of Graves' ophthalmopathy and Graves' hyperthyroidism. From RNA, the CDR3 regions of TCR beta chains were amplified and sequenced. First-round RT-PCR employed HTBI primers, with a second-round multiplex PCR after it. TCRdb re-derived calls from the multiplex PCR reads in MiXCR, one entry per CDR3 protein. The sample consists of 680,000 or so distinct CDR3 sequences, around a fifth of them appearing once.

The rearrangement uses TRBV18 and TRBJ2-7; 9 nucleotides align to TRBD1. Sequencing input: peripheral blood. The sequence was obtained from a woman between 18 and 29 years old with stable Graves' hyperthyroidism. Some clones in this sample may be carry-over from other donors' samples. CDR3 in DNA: TGTGCCAGCTCAGCCCCAAACAGGGGGCATGAGCAGTACTTC. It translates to CASSAPNRGHEQYF.